This T cell receptor beta chain derives from a study of blood T cell repertoires in COVID-19 (dated by TCRdb to about 2020). Notes on the research overall: The collaborator samples originated in the United States, Italy and Spain and spanned the acute and convalescent phases of COVID-19. The prospective study material was composed of cDNA or gDNA derived from T cells, B-cell-depleted T cells, or PBMCs. The dataset comprised deeply sampled blood TCRbeta repertoires from subjects exposed to, actively infected with, or recovered from COVID-19. The repertoires were released in a freely available public database intended as a resource for research on the immune response to SARS-CoV-2. Samples were obtained from the ongoing ImmuneRACE study (first 160 participants) and from some 1,200 subjects provided by 6 global collaborators. Nearly every sample came with metadata listing a de-identified subject ID, COVID-19 status, age in years and sex. HLA class I and class II types, where available, came from metadata supplied by the sample provider rather than from assay-based typing. Findings and caveats that apply to the study as a whole: The quantity of clinical and demographic metadata differed by source and by participant and was supplied without curation.

As regards this clone: The antigen it binds to is not known. Within one base of it there is no much larger clone, and no base qualities were kept.

Taken from the germline V gene, the CDR1 and CDR2 loops are SGHDN and FVKESK. The CDR3 holds 17 amino acids from the cysteine to the phenylalanine. Solely the CDR3 DNA is kept, with 51 bases framed from the first base. V gives up 0 bases and J gives up 0 bases, and the segment between their germline ends measures 9 bases. TCRbeta CDR3 regions were amplified from genomic DNA using the immunoSEQ Assay, a bias-controlled multiplex PCR. In the original analysis: Within the assay, amplification of reference gene primers was used to estimate how many nucleated cells each sample contained. To quantify the absolute abundance of each unique TCRbeta CDR3 rearrangement, sequence reads were collapsed and filtered. For each sample, productive Simpson clonality was calculated by taking the square root of Simpson's diversity index across productive rearrangements. TCRdb provides this immuneACCESS table in a form limited to in-frame rearrangements. Some clones are lacking; in checked studies, under half of them reflect an unresolved V gene, and why the rest are absent is not known. The DNA was the basis for D and trimming; V, J and clone size are from that table. This sample is represented by around 99,000 clones; 90% to 95% of them were singletons. Roughly 1.2% of the sample goes to the ten largest clones.

Whole blood was collected in K2EDTA tubes by collaborating institutions according to the institutions' own protocols. For TCRbeta analysis, collaborators shipped samples in one of three forms: frozen whole blood, isolated PBMCs, or DNA extracted from either of those sample types. The receptor comes from a woman aged 25-40 years with acute or convalescent COVID-19. The chain uses TRBV14 and TRBJ1-6, with the D gene not clear enough to name. Sequencing used peripheral blood. The nucleotides are TGTGCCAGCAGCCAAGATACCTATAGCTCCTATAATTCACCCCTCCACTTT. Its translation reads: CASSQDTYSSYNSPLHF.